The 29 T cell receptor beta chains below all came from one sample that was sequenced in a study of glioma-infiltrating T cells after dendritic cell vaccination. Repertoires were generated with immunoSEQ multiplex PCR, while TCRdb's copy carries only in-frame clones and drops some. The table has 100,000 or so clones, roughly 89% seen once. The time point is: after dendritic cell vaccination, including at tumor progression/relapse. The material sequenced was blood, taken after dendritic cell vaccination. The receptor set was obtained from a human donor with glioblastoma.

The chain employs TRBV19 and TRBJ1-3, with TRBD1 as a possible D gene (6 bases). CDR1 is LNHDA, CDR2 SQIVND, per germline (reference sequence). With 3 bases removed from V and 4 bases from J, the gap between germline ends came to 13 bases. The CDR3 length is 15 residues. The CDR3 region is CASSISQDSGNTIYF. In DNA, the CDR3 is TGTGCCAGTAGTATTTCTCAGGACAGCGGAAACACCATATATTTT.

The V gene is TRBV5-1, the J gene TRBJ2-7; D is perhaps TRBD2 (5 bases). The germline gives CDR1 SGHRS, CDR2 YFSETQ. This CDR3 is 14 amino acids long. V was clipped by 3 bases and J by 2 bases, with 12 bases between them. This CDR3 is CASSSVGEAYEQYF. The CDR3 bases are TGCGCCAGCAGCTCCGTGGGAGAGGCCTACGAGCAGTACTTC.

This sequence joins TRBV19 and TRBJ1-1; TRBD1 is a possible D gene (5 bases). V lost 5 bases and J 1 base, leaving 11 bases between the germline ends. Germline CDR1 reads LNHDA; CDR2 reads SQIVND (reference sequence). This CDR3 region has 14 residues. The CDR3 DNA reads TGTGCCAGTAGTTACGGGACTGCGAACACTGAAGCTTTCTTT. Translation gives CASSYGTANTEAFF.

This sequence joins TRBV30 and TRBJ1-2; TRBD1 aligns across 7 bases. J gave up 3 bases and V 5 bases, and 6 bases lay outside the gene matches. Germline CDR1 is GTSNPN and CDR2 is SVGIG (reference sequence). The CDR3 runs to 13 residues. In DNA form, the CDR3 reads TGTGCCTGGTCACAGGGGCGCGACTATGGCTACACCTTC. Its protein product is CAWSQGRDYGYTF.

The chain links TRBV15 to TRBJ2-7; possible D gene TRBD2, 5 bases. Germline CDR1 and CDR2: LNHNV and YYDKDF (reference sequence). V was trimmed by 2 bases and J by 2 bases, leaving 19 bases between them. The CDR3 contains 17 residues. The CDR3 bases are TGTGCCACCAGCAGACAGCCAGGACCTAGAGGGCCCTACGAGCAGTACTTC. Its protein product is CATSRQPGPRGPYEQYF.

The chain is built from TRBV13 and TRBJ2-3; 12 bases match TRBD2. This CDR3 is built from 18 residues. Germline CDR1 and CDR2: PRHDT and FYEKMQ (reference sequence). V was pared by 5 bases and J by 0 bases, with 9 bases of the junction left unmatched. DNA for the CDR3: TGTGCCAGCAGCGGCACCCCTGGGACTAGCGGGAGCACAGATACGCAGTATTTT. Protein sequence: CASSGTPGTSGSTDTQYF.

The chain links TRBV6-5 to TRBJ2-1, with 9 bases fitting TRBD1. V shed 5 bases and J 4 bases; nucleotides not matched to a gene: 3. Germline V gene sequence: CDR1 MNHEY, CDR2 SVGAGI. This CDR3 has 14 amino acids. The CDR3 nucleotides are TGTGCCAGCAGTACGGACAGGGGATACAATGAGCAGTTCTTC. Protein product: CASSTDRGYNEQFF.

The chain combines TRBV15 with TRBJ2-3; TRBD1 is a possible D gene (5 bases). Germline V gene data show CDR1 as LNHNV and CDR2 as YYDKDF (reference sequence). The CDR3 runs to 15 residues. The germline V and J ends were trimmed by 2 bases and 0 bases, with 9 bases remaining between them. CDR3 bases: TGTGCCACCAGCAGATCAAGACAGAGCACAGATACGCAGTATTTT. Translation gives CATSRSRQSTDTQYF. The complete variable domain, with remaining parts taken from reference TRBV15 and TRBJ2-3, reads DAMVIQNPRYQVTQFGKPVTLSCSQTLNHNVMYWYQQKSSQAPKLLFHYYDKDFNNEADTPDNFQSRRPNTSFCFLDIRSPGLGDTAMYLCATSRSRQSTDTQYFGPGTRLTVL.

This chain connects TRBV5-1 to TRBJ1-1, with D hard to call. The CDR3 contains 15 residues. Per the germline V gene, CDR1 is SGHRS and CDR2 is YFSETQ. Trimming left V 0 bases short and J 6 bases short, with 15 bases between. DNA of the CDR3: TGCGCCAGCAGCTTGGGTCAGCCTGCGGGCGCTGAAGCTTTCTTT. Translation gives CASSLGQPAGAEAFF.

The J gene is TRBJ2-2, the V gene TRBV7-9; 8 positions match TRBD1. Per the germline V gene, CDR1 is SEHNR and CDR2 is FQNEAQ (reference sequence). The V segment lost 5 bases and the J segment 4 bases; nucleotides outside the gene matches: 3. This CDR3 region has 14 residues. As DNA, the CDR3 is TGTGCCAGCAGCCTCGGACAGGGCACCGGGGAGCTGTTTTTT. Residues: CASSLGQGTGELFF.

The J gene is TRBJ2-7, the V gene TRBV5-1; TRBD1 agrees at 10 bases. CDR3 length: 14 residues. Germline-derived CDR1 and CDR2 are SGHRS and YFSETQ. Trimming at V came to 2 bases and at J to 3 bases, leaving 2 bases not matched to a gene. CDR3 protein: CASSFRDRGYEQYF. Here the CDR3 DNA reads TGCGCCAGCAGCTTCCGGGACAGGGGCTACGAGCAGTACTTC.

As DNA, the CDR3 is TGTGCCAGCAGCCTCTCGGACAGGGGGCCCTACGAGCAGTACTTC. Translating it yields CASSLSDRGPYEQYF. The chain combines TRBV11-2 with TRBJ2-7; 11 bases map to TRBD1. The CDR3 has 15 residues. Trimming removed 5 bases from V and 2 bases from J; junction bases left unmatched: 5. Germline lookup yields CDR1 SGHAT and CDR2 FQNNGV.

This clone was observed a few times. The chain recombines TRBV6-4 with TRBJ1-1; 8 positions agree with TRBD1. The ends lost 6 bases at V and 4 bases at J; junction bases unmatched: 7. Germline V gives CDR1 MRHNA, CDR2 SNTAGT. This CDR3 comprises 14 residues. The chain's CDR3 is CASRTDRGGTEAFF. In DNA, the CDR3 is TGTGCCAGCAGAACCGACAGGGGTGGCACTGAAGCTTTCTTT.

The rearrangement links TRBV5-1 to TRBJ2-7; TRBD1 agrees at 9 bases. The germline V gene has CDR1 SGHRS and CDR2 YFSETQ. The J segment lost 2 bases and the V segment lost 3 bases, leaving 6 bases of the junction unmatched. The CDR3 runs 15 residues. In DNA form, the CDR3 reads TGCGCCAGCAGCTCTGGACAGGGGAGCCCCTACGAGCAGTACTTC. Protein product: CASSSGQGSPYEQYF.

V and J are TRBV4-2 and TRBJ2-7, with no clear D. The CDR3 extends over 13 amino acids. V lost 0 bases, J lost 5 bases, and 8 bases lay in between. The germline V gene encodes CDR1 LGHNA and CDR2 YNFKEQ. Here the CDR3 DNA reads TGTGCCAGCAGCCAAGAAGAAGCGAACGAGCAGTACTTC. This encodes CASSQEEANEQYF.

The V call is TRBV11-3, the J call TRBJ1-2, with a tentative D call TRBD1 (5 bases). The CDR3 is 13 amino acids. V was trimmed by 0 bases and J by 4 bases, leaving 6 bases between them. CDR1 is SGHNT, CDR2 YENEEA, per germline. This CDR3 is CASSLEGAYGYTF. In DNA, the CDR3 is TGTGCCAGCAGCTTAGAAGGGGCCTATGGCTACACCTTC.

This sequence joins TRBV29-1 and TRBJ1-3; the D is unclear. This CDR3 is 14 amino acids long. Germline V lookup: CDR1 SQVTM, CDR2 ANQGSEA. V gave up 5 bases and J gave up 0 bases, with 11 bases separating them. The chain's CDR3 is CSVSGIGSGNTIYF. Written as DNA, the CDR3 is TGCAGCGTTTCAGGAATTGGCTCTGGAAACACCATATATTTT.

About this clone itself: Germline is not matched at one junction end, which may reflect a read error. V is TRBV7-7 and J is TRBJ2-5, with D possibly being TRBD2 (5 bases). In germline, CDR1 is SSHAT, CDR2 FNYEAQ (reference sequence). This CDR3 region has 13 residues. CDR3 DNA sequence: TGTGCTAGCAGCTTAGCGTTCGTGGAGACCCAGTACTTC. This translates into CASSLAFVETQYF.

The J gene is TRBJ2-7, the V gene TRBV19; 11 bases match TRBD2. The CDR3 is 16 amino acids. Unmatched junction bases numbered 11, after V lost 5 bases and J lost 5 bases. Germline V gene sequence: CDR1 LNHDA, CDR2 SQIVND (reference sequence). CDR3: CASSSRTSGFGDEQYF. The CDR3 region has the DNA TGTGCCAGTAGTTCCCGGACTAGCGGGTTTGGAGACGAGCAGTACTTC.

The V gene is TRBV4-2, the J gene TRBJ1-1; D is uncertain. The germline V and J ends were trimmed by 0 bases and 1 base, with 6 bases remaining between them. The CDR3 contains 14 residues. Germline assignment: CDR1 LGHNA and CDR2 YNFKEQ. The CDR3 sequence is CASSQDLANTEAFF. CDR3 nucleotides: TGTGCCAGCAGCCAAGATCTAGCGAACACTGAAGCTTTCTTT.

The rearrangement links TRBV5-1 to TRBJ1-2; 9 bases line up with TRBD1. The CDR3 contains 13 residues. From germline, CDR1 is SGHRS and CDR2 YFSETQ. Losses at the gene ends were 5 bases for V and 2 bases for J; bases not matched to a gene: 1. Written as DNA, the CDR3 is TGCGCCAGCAGTACAGGGGGCAACTATGGCTACACCTTC. It translates to CASSTGGNYGYTF.

This clone appeared once. The rearrangement joins TRBV30 to TRBJ1-2; perhaps TRBD1 as D (5 bases). Germline lookup yields CDR1 GTSNPN and CDR2 SVGIG (reference sequence). V was cut by 3 bases and J by 3 bases, with 8 bases left in between. This CDR3 is built from 12 residues. DNA for the CDR3: TGTGCCTGGAGCGGGGACTACTATGGCTACACCTTC. It translates to CAWSGDYYGYTF.

The CDR3 sequence: CASSPSGEYTEAFF. DNA for the CDR3: TGCGCCAGCAGTCCCAGCGGCGAGTACACTGAAGCTTTCTTT. The genes are TRBV5-1 and TRBJ1-1, with D hard to call. Trimming pared 5 bases from V and 3 bases from J, leaving 14 bases between. The CDR3 runs to 14 residues. Germline V gene sequence: CDR1 SGHRS, CDR2 YFSETQ.

The chain carries TRBV2 and TRBJ2-4; tentatively, D is TRBD2 (6 bases). The CDR3 contains 14 residues. V was clipped by 6 bases and J by 3 bases, with 12 bases between them. Germline lookup yields CDR1 SNHLY and CDR2 FYNNEI. CDR3 in amino acids: CASRGLQGKNIQYF. The CDR3 coding sequence is TGTGCCAGCAGGGGACTCCAGGGCAAAAACATTCAGTACTTC.

There are a few counts of this clone. This chain links TRBV10-3 with TRBJ1-1; D remains ambiguous. The CDR3 is made up of 13 amino acids. The V end was cut by 2 bases, the J end by 1 base, with 5 bases between. In germline, CDR1 is ENHRY, CDR2 SYGVKD. The CDR3 is CAISEAGNTEAFF. DNA for the CDR3: TGTGCCATCAGTGAGGCAGGGAACACTGAAGCTTTCTTT.

The chain combines TRBV19 with TRBJ2-3; D unresolved. This CDR3 comprises 14 residues. CDR1 LNHDA and CDR2 SQIVND come from the germline V gene (reference sequence). The V end was cut by 1 base, the J end by 3 bases, with 8 bases between. CDR3 nucleotides: TGTGCCAGTAGTATAGGCCCTAGTACAGATACGCAGTATTTT. This translates into CASSIGPSTDTQYF. Together with reference TRBV19 and TRBJ2-3, the CDR3 gives the full variable domain: DGGITQSPKYLFRKEGQNVTLSCEQNLNHDAMYWYRQDPGQGLRLIYYSQIVNDFQKGDIAEGYSVSREKKESFPLTVTSAQKNPTAFYLCASSIGPSTDTQYFGPGTRLTVL.

The V call is TRBV7-3, the J call TRBJ1-5; 10 bases are a match to TRBD1. The CDR3 has 19 amino acids. J was trimmed by 5 bases and V by 5 bases; bases with no gene match: 18. The germline CDR1 and CDR2 sequences are SGHTA and FQGTGA. The CDR3 is CASSRPGQGGNSQDQPQHF. CDR3 nucleotide sequence: TGTGCCAGCAGCCGGCCCGGACAGGGGGGGAACTCCCAGGATCAGCCCCAGCATTTT.

This clone was seen just once. The chain combines TRBV6-5 with TRBJ2-1; D might be TRBD2 (5 bases). Germline V gene data show CDR1 as MNHEY and CDR2 as SVGAGI. This CDR3 region has 14 residues. Trimming removed 5 bases at V and 7 bases at J, with 15 bases between. Here the CDR3 DNA reads TGTGCCAGCAGTCCAGGACTCCGAAGGAATGAGCAGTTCTTC. This translates into CASSPGLRRNEQFF.

V is TRBV6-6 and J is TRBJ2-5; TRBD2 agrees at 16 bases. The germline V gene encodes CDR1 MNHNY and CDR2 SVGAGI (reference sequence). This CDR3 has 16 amino acids. J gave up 2 bases and V 8 bases, and 5 bases lay outside the gene matches. Here the CDR3 DNA reads TGTGCCAGCGGGACTAGCGGGGGGGCGAGGCAAGAGACCCAGTACTTC. It yields the protein CASGTSGGARQETQYF.